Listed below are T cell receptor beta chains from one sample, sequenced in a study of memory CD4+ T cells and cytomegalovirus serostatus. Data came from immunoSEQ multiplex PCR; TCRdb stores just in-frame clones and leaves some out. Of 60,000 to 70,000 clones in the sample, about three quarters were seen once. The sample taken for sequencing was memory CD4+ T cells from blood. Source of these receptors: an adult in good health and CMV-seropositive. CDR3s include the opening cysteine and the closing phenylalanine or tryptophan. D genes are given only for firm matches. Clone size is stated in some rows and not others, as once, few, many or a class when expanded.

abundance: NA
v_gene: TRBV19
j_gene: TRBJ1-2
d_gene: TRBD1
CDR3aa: CASSAPRDRASGYTF
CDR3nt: TGTGCCAGTAGTGCGCCCCGGGACAGGGCAAGTGGCTACACCTTC

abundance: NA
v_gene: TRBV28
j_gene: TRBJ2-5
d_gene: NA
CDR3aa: CASSPGTEQETQYF
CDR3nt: TGTGCCAGCAGTCCCGGGACTGAGCAAGAGACCCAGTACTTC

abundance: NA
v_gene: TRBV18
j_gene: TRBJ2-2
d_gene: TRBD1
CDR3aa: CASSPPGQGTGELFF
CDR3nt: TGTGCCAGCTCACCACCGGGACAGGGCACCGGGGAGCTGTTTTTT

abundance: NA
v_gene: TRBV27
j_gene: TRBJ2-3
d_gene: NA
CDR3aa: CASSLSGLSTDTQYF
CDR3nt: TGTGCCAGCAGTTTATCGGGATTGTCCACAGATACGCAGTATTTT

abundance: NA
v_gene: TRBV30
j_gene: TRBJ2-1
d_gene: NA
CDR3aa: CAWSRLASSYNEQFF
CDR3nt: TGTGCCTGGAGCCGGCTAGCGAGCTCCTACAATGAGCAGTTCTTC

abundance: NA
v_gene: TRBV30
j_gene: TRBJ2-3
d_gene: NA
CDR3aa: CAWTKGGTHGTDTQYF
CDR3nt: TGTGCCTGGACCAAAGGAGGGACCCACGGCACAGATACGCAGTATTTT

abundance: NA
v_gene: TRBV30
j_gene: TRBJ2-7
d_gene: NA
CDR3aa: CAWSVGSYEQYF
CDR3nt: TGTGCCTGGAGTGTGGGGTCCTACGAGCAGTACTTC

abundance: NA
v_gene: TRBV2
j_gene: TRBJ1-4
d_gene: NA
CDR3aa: CASSLPNEKLFF
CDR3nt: TGTGCCAGCAGTCTCCCTAATGAAAAACTGTTTTTT

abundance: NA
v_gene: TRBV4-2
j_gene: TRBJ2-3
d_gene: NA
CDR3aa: CASSQDEIRIDTQYF
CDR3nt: TGTGCCAGCAGCCAAGATGAAATAAGGATAGATACGCAGTATTTT

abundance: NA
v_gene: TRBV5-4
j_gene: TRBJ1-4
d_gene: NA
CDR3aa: CASSSGRKTTNEKLFF
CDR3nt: TGTGCCAGCAGTTCGGGACGGAAAACAACTAATGAAAAACTGTTTTTT

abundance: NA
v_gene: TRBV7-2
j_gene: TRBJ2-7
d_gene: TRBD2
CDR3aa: CASSLKLAGLYEQYF
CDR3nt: TGTGCCAGCAGCTTAAAACTAGCGGGCCTCTATGAGCAGTACTTC

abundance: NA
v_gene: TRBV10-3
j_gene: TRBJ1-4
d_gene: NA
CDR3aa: CAISERAGEKLFF
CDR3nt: TGTGCCATCAGTGAAAGGGCAGGGGAAAAACTGTTTTTT

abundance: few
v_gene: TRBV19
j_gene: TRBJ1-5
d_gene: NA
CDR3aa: CASSRDGTGHNQPQHF
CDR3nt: TGTGCCAGTAGTAGGGACGGCACAGGGCACAATCAGCCCCAGCATTTT

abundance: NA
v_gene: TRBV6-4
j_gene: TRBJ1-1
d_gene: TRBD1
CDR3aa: CASRNRGGENTEAFF
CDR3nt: TGTGCCAGCAGGAACAGGGGAGGGGAGAACACTGAAGCTTTCTTT

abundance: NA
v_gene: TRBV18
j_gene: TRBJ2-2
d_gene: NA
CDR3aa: CASSPRGYHTGELFF
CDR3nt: TGTGCCAGCTCACCAAGGGGCTACCACACCGGGGAGCTGTTTTTT

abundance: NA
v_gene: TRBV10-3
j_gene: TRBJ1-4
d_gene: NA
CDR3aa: CAISEGAPREKLFF
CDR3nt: TGTGCCATCAGTGAGGGGGCGCCGCGAGAAAAACTGTTTTTT

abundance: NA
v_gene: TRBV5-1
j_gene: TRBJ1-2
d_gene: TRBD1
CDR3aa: CASSGQGTYGYTF
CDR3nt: TGCGCCAGCAGCGGACAGGGGACCTATGGCTACACCTTC

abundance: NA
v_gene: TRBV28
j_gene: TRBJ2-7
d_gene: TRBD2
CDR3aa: CASSLLSGGAYEQYF
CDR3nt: TGTGCCAGCAGTTTATTGAGTGGGGGGGCCTACGAGCAGTACTTC

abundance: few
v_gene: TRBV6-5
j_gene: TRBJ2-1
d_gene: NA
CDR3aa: CASSYSSRGSRDEQFF
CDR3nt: TGTGCCAGCAGTTACTCCTCCCGAGGGAGCAGGGATGAGCAGTTCTTC

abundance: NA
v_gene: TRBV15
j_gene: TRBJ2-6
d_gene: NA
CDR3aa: CATSREVGSSGANVLTF
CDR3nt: TGTGCCACCAGCAGAGAAGTGGGCAGCTCTGGGGCCAACGTCCTGACTTTC

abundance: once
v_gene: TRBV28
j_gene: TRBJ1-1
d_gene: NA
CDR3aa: CASSLLRLRGENTEAFF
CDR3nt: TGTGCCAGCAGTTTATTAAGGCTTAGGGGGGAGAACACTGAAGCTTTCTTT

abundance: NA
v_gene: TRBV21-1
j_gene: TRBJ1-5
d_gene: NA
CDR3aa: CASSKVRGRRNQPQHF
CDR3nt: TGTGCCAGCAGCAAGGTTCGGGGGAGACGCAATCAGCCCCAGCATTTT

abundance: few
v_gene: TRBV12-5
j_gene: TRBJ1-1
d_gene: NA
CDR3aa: CASGEGYGRAFF
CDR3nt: TGTGCTAGTGGGGAGGGGTATGGGAGAGCTTTCTTT

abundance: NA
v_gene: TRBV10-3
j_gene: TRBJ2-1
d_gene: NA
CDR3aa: CAISAGQEPSEQFF
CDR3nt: TGTGCCATCAGTGCTGGGCAGGAACCTAGTGAGCAGTTCTTC

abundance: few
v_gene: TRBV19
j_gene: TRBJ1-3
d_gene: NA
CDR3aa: CASTSDGLSSGNTIYF
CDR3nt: TGTGCCAGTACCTCGGACGGCTTATCCTCTGGAAACACCATATATTTT

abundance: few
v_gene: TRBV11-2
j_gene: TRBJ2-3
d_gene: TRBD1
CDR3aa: CASSLSGGRPDTQYF
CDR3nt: TGTGCCAGCAGCTTATCAGGGGGCCGGCCAGATACGCAGTATTTT

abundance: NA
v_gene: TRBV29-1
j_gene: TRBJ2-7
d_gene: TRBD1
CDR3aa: CSFSPPGQGAYEQYF
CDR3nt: TGCAGCTTCTCCCCCCCGGGACAGGGGGCCTACGAGCAGTACTTC

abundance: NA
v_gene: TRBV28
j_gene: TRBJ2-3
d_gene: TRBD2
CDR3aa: CASEGTTHPDTQYF
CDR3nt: TGTGCCAGCGAAGGGACTACGCACCCAGATACGCAGTATTTT

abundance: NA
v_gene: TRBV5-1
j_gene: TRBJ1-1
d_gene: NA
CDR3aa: CASSLAEDTEAFF
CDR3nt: TGCGCCAGCAGCTTGGCCGAGGACACTGAAGCTTTCTTT

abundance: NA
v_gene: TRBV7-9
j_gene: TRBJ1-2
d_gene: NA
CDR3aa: CATEPEGDLYGYTF
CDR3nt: TGTGCCACCGAGCCCGAGGGGGACCTCTATGGCTACACCTTC

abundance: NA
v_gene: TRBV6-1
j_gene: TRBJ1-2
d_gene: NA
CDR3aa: CASSDSYYGYTF
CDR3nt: TGTGCCAGCAGTGACAGCTACTATGGCTACACCTTC

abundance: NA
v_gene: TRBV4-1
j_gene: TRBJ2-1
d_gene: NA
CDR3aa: CASSQILVNEQFF
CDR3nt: TGCGCCAGCAGCCAAATCCTAGTCAATGAGCAGTTCTTC

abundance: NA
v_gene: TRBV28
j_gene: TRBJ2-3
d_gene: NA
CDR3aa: CASRPRGSGTDTQYF
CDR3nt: TGTGCCAGCAGACCCCGGGGCTCCGGCACAGATACGCAGTATTTT

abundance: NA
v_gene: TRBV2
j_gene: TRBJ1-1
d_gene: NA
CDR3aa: CASSESGGLGLWAFF
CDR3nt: TGTGCCAGCAGTGAATCGGGGGGATTAGGCCTCTGGGCTTTCTTT

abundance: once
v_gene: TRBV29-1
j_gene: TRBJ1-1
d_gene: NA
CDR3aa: CSVEFQGGTEAFF
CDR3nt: TGCAGCGTTGAATTTCAGGGCGGCACTGAAGCTTTCTTT

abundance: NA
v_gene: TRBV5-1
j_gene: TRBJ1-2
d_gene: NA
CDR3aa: CASSSAPVGANYGYTF
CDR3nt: TGCGCCAGCAGCTCGGCCCCTGTAGGGGCTAACTATGGCTACACCTTC

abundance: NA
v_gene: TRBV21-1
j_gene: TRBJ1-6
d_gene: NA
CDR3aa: CASPKGEGSPLHF
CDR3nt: TGTGCCAGCCCGAAAGGGGAAGGTTCACCCCTCCACTTT

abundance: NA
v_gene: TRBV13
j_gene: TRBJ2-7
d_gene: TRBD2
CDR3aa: CASSLPPPGGPSYEQYF
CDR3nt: TGTGCCAGCAGCTTACCACCCCCGGGGGGACCGTCCTACGAGCAGTACTTC

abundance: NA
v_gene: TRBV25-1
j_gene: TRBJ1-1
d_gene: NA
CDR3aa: CASSGQIRAFF
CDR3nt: TGTGCCAGCAGTGGACAGATTCGAGCTTTCTTT

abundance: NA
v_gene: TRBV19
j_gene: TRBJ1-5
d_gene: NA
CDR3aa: CASSGLSIYQPQHF
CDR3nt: TGTGCCAGTAGTGGATTGTCGATTTATCAGCCCCAGCATTTT

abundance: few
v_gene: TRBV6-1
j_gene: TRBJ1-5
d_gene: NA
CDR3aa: CASSELGEGPQHF
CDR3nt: TGTGCCAGCAGTGAATTAGGGGAAGGGCCCCAGCATTTT

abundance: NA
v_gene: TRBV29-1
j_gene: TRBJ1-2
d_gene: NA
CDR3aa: CSAEGQANYGYTF
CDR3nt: TGCAGCGCCGAAGGACAAGCTAACTATGGCTACACCTTC